The rows below give T cell receptor beta chains drawn from one sample of a study of CD8 T cells in ankylosing spondylitis. Using its own MiXCR run on the 5' RACE reads, TCRdb lists one record per CDR3 protein. The sample has 200,000 to 250,000 distinct CDR3 sequences; approximately 11% are singletons. Sequencing input: blood, either unsorted or a sorted T cell fraction (not recorded which). The receptor set was obtained from a male donor with ankylosing spondylitis or in good health (not recorded which). Each CDR3 is given with its conserved first and last residue. The order of the fields is V gene, J gene, clone size, D gene, CDR3 protein, CDR3 DNA. D genes are given only for firm matches. Clone size appears in some rows only: once, few, many, or a class for an expanded clone.

>TRBV5-1|TRBJ1-1|.|.
CASSLSWRDTEAFF
TGCGCCAGCAGCTTGTCATGGAGGGACACTGAAGCTTTCTTT
>TRBV3-1|TRBJ1-1|many|.
CASSQDLGTEAFF
TGTGCCAGCAGCCAAGATTTGGGCACTGAAGCTTTCTTT
>TRBV3-1|TRBJ2-7|few|.
CASSPGDSSYEQYF
TGTGCCAGCAGCCCGGGAGACTCTTCCTACGAGCAGTACTTC
>TRBV7-6|TRBJ1-6|many|.
CASSLRSRYSENSPLHF
TGTGCCAGCAGCTTAAGGTCCAGGTATTCAGAAAATTCACCCCTCCACTTT
>TRBV5-1|TRBJ2-2|.|TRBD1
CASSLDRGRTGELFF
TGCGCCAGCAGCTTGGATAGGGGGCGAACCGGGGAGCTGTTTTTT
>TRBV7-8|TRBJ2-3|many|.
CAGGSRADTQYF
TGTGCTGGTGGGAGTAGGGCAGATACGCAGTATTTT
>TRBV20-1|TRBJ2-7|many|.
CSVGTPFGEQYF
TGCAGTGTGGGGACACCCTTCGGCGAGCAGTACTTC
>TRBV20-1|TRBJ2-1|.|.
CSAREPDRNEQFF
TGCAGTGCTAGAGAGCCTGATCGCAATGAGCAGTTCTTC
>TRBV3-1|TRBJ2-7|many|TRBD1
CASSRQGGEQYF
TGTGCCAGCAGCCGACAGGGCGGCGAGCAGTACTTC
>TRBV9|TRBJ1-1|many|TRBD1
CASSDRQGSDTEAFF
TGTGCCAGCAGCGACCGACAGGGGTCGGACACTGAAGCTTTCTTT
>TRBV20-1|TRBJ1-5|.|TRBD1
CSARRLGQGYQPQHF
TGCAGTGCTAGAAGACTGGGACAGGGATATCAGCCCCAGCATTTT
>TRBV3-1|TRBJ1-1|.|.
CASSQRGFGDHEAFF
TGTGCCAGCAGCCAAAGGGGGTTTGGGGACCATGAAGCTTTCTTT
>TRBV7-2|TRBJ1-2|.|.
CASSFGTALNYGYTF
TGTGCCAGCAGCTTCGGGACCGCCCTTAACTATGGCTACACCTTC
>TRBV7-2|TRBJ2-1|many|TRBD2
CASSYTSGSYGEQFF
TGTGCCAGCAGCTATACTAGCGGGAGTTACGGTGAGCAGTTCTTC
>TRBV20-1|TRBJ2-1|many|.
CSARDQGGRSYNEQFF
TGCAGTGCTAGAGATCAGGGGGGCAGGAGTTACAATGAGCAGTTCTTC
>TRBV7-2|TRBJ2-3|many|.
CASSARAGGTDTQYF
TGTGCCAGCAGCGCCCGGGCTGGGGGCACAGATACGCAGTATTTT